The clone carrying this T cell receptor (beta chain) occurred a few times. Antigen unknown. The sample originates from a study of tumor and adjacent non-tumor tissue in lung cancer. Regarding the study as a whole: Normal lung showed higher cumulative top 100 clone frequency than tumor.

RNA was extracted from bulk tissue without any cell sorting. This non-tumor lung sample came from over 3 cm beyond the tumor edge. A modified ARM-PCR protocol with three rounds of nested PCR amplified TCRbeta. TCRdb redid the calling of the multiplex PCR reads with MiXCR, one entry per CDR3 protein. This sample has fewer than 90,000 distinct CDR3 sequences; roughly three quarters occur once, and the top ten carry 21%. The sequence came from a woman aged 50 to 65 with non-small cell lung cancer. Specimen: distant non-tumor lung tissue.

The CDR3 sequence is CSARDPLGGLLEQYF. The CDR3 DNA reads TGCAGTGCTAGAGACCCCTTGGGAGGTCTACTCGAGCAGTACTTC. J is TRBJ2-7 and V is TRBV20-1; D perhaps matches TRBD2 (6 bases). CDR3 length: 15 residues. CDR1 DFQATT and CDR2 SNEGSKA come from the germline V gene (reference sequence). The V and J ends lost 0 bases and 6 bases respectively, with 18 bases between them.